This T cell receptor beta chain was captured in a study of blood T cell repertoires in COVID-19. In the study overall: Material from acute and convalescent COVID-19 was sourced from the United States, Italy and Spain. T cells, B-cell-depleted T cells, or PBMCs provided the cDNA or gDNA that served as material.

Authors' methods: Nucleated cell counts were estimated from reference gene primer amplification. Profiling relied on immunoSEQ multiplex PCR, and the TCRdb table lists in-frame clones only, not all of them. V and J calls and clone size are copied from that table; D and trimming were computed from the DNA. The table records approximately 91,000 clones, over 70% of them present only once. Trimming cost V 5 bases and J 4 bases, with 15 bases left between them. This CDR3 has 14 residues. Germline V gene data show CDR1 as LNHDA and CDR2 as SQIVND (reference sequence). This chain links TRBV19 with TRBJ2-7; no firm D call. This clonotype was sampled from a man aged 65 to 79 with acute or convalescent COVID-19. The sample was peripheral blood. CDR3 sequence: CASSEQAGPYEQYF. For the CDR3, the DNA is TGTGCCAGTAGTGAACAAGCAGGTCCGTACGAGCAGTACTTC.